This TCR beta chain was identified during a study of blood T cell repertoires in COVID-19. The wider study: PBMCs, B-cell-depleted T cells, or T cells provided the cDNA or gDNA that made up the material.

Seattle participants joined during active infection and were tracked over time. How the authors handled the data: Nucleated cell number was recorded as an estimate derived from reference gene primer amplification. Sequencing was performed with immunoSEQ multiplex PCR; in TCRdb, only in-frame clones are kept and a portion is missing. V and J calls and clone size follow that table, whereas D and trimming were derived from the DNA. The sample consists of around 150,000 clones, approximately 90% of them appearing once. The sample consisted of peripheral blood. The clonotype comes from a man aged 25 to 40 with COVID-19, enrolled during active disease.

In DNA form, the CDR3 reads TGTGCCAGCTCACCATTGACAGGGAGCCCCGGGGAGCTGTTTTTT. As protein: CASSPLTGSPGELFF. The chain joins TRBV18 to TRBJ2-2; 7 bases agree with TRBD1. The germline V gene encodes CDR1 KGHSH and CDR2 LQKENI. V trimming: 2 bases; J trimming: 6 bases; junction bases outside the gene matches: 6. This CDR3 is built from 15 residues.